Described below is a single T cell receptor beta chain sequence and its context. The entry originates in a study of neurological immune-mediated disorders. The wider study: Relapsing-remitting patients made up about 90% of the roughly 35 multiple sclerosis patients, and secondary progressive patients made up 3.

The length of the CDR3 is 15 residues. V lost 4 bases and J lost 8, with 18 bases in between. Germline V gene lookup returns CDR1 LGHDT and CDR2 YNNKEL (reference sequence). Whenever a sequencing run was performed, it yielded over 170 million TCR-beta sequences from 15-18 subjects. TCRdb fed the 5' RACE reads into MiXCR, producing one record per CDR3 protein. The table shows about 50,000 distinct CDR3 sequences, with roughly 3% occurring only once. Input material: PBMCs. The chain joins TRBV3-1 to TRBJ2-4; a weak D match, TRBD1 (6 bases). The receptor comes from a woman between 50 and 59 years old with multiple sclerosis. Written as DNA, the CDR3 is TGTGCCAGCAGCCCTCAGGGCGCCTACAGGGACATTCAGTACTTC. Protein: CASSPQGAYRDIQYF.